This paragraph reports one TCR beta chain. The V gene's germline CDR1 is LNHDA and CDR2 SQIVND (reference sequence). CDR3 length equals 15 residues. Trimming took off 6 bases at V and 7 bases at J, with 19 bases between the two ends. This record belongs to a study of shared clonotypes between healthy human individuals. Profiling relied on immunoSEQ multiplex PCR, and the TCRdb table lists in-frame clones only, not all of them. The sample lists around 700,000 clones, approximately 75% occurring once. The study drew its donors from healthy HIV-negative adults without recent acute infections or vaccinations. Into CD45RA+ naive and CD45RA-negative memory subsets, the CD4+ cells were split.

The rearrangement joins TRBV19 to TRBJ1-5, with a tentative D call TRBD1 (6 bases). This clonotype originated in a woman in her twenties or thirties in good health. Input material: memory CD4+ T cells sorted from blood. Subset denoted: CD45RA-negative fraction. The CDR3 bases are TGTGCCAGTAGGATCGGGGGCCCGGGCGGGCAGCCCCAGCATTTT. Protein: CASRIGGPGGQPQHF.